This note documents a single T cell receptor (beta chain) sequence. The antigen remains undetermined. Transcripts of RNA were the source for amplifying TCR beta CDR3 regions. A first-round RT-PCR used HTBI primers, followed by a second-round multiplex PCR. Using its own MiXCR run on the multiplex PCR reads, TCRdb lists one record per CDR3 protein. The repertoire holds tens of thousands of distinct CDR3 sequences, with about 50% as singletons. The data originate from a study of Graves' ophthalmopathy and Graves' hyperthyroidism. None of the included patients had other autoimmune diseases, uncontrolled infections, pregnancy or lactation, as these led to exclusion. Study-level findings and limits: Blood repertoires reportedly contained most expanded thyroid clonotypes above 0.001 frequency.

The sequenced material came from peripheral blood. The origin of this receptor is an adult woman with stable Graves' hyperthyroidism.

The CDR3 DNA sequence: TGCAGCGACGGGGGACAGGGAAAAGAAAAACTGTTTTTT. The encoded protein is CSDGGQGKEKLFF. V gene TRBV29-1 combines with J gene TRBJ1-4; TRBD1 matches at 9 bases. Trimming removed 7 bases from V and 8 bases from J; junction bases left unmatched: 8. The CDR3 sequence is 13 residues long. CDR1 SQVTM and CDR2 ANQGSEA come from the germline V gene.